These T cell receptor beta chains were read from a single sample in a study of blood T cell repertoires in COVID-19. Method: immunoSEQ multiplex PCR; TCRdb's copy keeps in-frame clones and lacks some. The sample includes fewer than 35,000 clones, 90% of them seen just once. Sequencing used peripheral blood. Every receptor here comes from a man between 60 and 75 years old with active COVID-19. Each CDR3 is given with its conserved first and last residue. Each record gives: clone size, V gene, D gene, J gene, CDR3 protein, CDR3 DNA. D genes are given only for firm matches. Not all rows give a size; the values are once, few, many and, for expanded clones, a class.

>.|TRBV21-1|.|TRBJ1-4
CASSIITEPPNEKLFF
TGTGCCAGCAGCATAATCACCGAGCCACCTAATGAAAAACTGTTTTTT
>.|TRBV4-3|TRBD1|TRBJ2-5
CASSQEAGQGAETQYF
TGCGCCAGCAGCCAAGAGGCGGGACAGGGGGCAGAGACCCAGTACTTC
>few|TRBV3-1/TRBV3-2|.|TRBJ2-2
CASSQLHRVSGELFF
TGTGCCAGCAGCCAATTGCACAGGGTGTCCGGGGAGCTGTTTTTT
>.|TRBV6-6|TRBD1|TRBJ1-5
CASRQTLTGSNQPQHF
TGTGCCAGCAGGCAGACCCTGACAGGGAGCAATCAGCCCCAGCATTTT
>.|TRBV5-4|.|TRBJ2-2
CASSLVGAGGELFF
TGTGCCAGCAGCTTGGTCGGCGCAGGCGGGGAGCTGTTTTTT
>.|TRBV7-9|TRBD1|TRBJ1-2
CASRPQGNYGYTF
TGTGCCAGCAGACCACAGGGGAACTATGGCTACACCTTC
>few|TRBV28|.|TRBJ1-1
CASIPPGYTEAFF
TGTGCCAGCATCCCACCGGGGTACACTGAAGCTTTCTTT
>.|TRBV7-2|.|TRBJ1-1
CASSRGGLNTEAFF
TGTGCCAGCAGCCGGGGGGGTCTGAACACTGAAGCTTTCTTT
>.|TRBV5-1|TRBD1|TRBJ1-6
CASSLGTGGNSPLHF
TGCGCCAGCAGCTTGGGGACAGGGGGCAATTCACCCCTCCACTTT
>.|TRBV6-5|TRBD1|TRBJ1-1
CASNRGAGVAEAFF
TGTGCCAGCAACAGGGGGGCCGGGGTGGCTGAAGCTTTCTTT
>.|TRBV3-1/TRBV3-2|.|TRBJ1-3
CASSANRVYGNTIYF
TGTGCCAGCAGCGCGAACAGGGTGTATGGAAACACCATATATTTT
>.|TRBV5-6|TRBD2|TRBJ2-1
CASSHLTAGAKGDEQFF
TGTGCCAGCAGCCACCTCACAGCGGGGGCCAAGGGGGATGAGCAGTTCTTC
>.|TRBV29-1|TRBD2|TRBJ2-3
CSVRGEARDTQYF
TGCAGCGTTCGGGGGGAGGCCAGGGATACGCAGTATTTT
>.|TRBV18|.|TRBJ1-5
CASSPPKHGGMNQPQHF
TGTGCCAGCTCACCACCTAAGCACGGGGGAATGAATCAGCCCCAGCATTTT
>.|TRBV18|.|TRBJ1-1
CASSPPGQAFEAFF
TGTGCCAGCTCACCACCTGGGCAAGCCTTTGAAGCTTTCTTT